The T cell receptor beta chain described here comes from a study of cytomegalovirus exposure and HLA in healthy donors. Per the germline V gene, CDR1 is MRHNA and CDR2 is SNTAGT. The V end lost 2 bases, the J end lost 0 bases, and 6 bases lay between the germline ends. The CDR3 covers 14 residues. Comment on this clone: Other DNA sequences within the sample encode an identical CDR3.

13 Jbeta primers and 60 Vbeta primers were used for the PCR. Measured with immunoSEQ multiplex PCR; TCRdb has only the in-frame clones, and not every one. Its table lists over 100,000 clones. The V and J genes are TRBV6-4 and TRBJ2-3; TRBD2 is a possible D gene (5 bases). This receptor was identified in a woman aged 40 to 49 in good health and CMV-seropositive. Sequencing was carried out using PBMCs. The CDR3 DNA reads TGTGCCAGCAGTGACGGCGGGAGCACAGATACGCAGTATTTT. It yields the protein CASSDGGSTDTQYF.